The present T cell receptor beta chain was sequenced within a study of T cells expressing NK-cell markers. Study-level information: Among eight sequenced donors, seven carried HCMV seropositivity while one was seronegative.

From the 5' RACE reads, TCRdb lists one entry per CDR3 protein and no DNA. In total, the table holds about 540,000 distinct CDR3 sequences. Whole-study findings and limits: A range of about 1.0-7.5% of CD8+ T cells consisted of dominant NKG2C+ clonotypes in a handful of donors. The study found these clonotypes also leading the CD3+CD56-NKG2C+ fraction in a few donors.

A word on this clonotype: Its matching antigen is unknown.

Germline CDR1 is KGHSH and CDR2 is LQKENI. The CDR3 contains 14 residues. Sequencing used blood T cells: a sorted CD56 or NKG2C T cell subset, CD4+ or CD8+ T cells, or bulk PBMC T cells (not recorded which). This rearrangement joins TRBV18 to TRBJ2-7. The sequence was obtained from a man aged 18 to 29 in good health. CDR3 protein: CASSPLGQSYEQYF.